A selection of T cell receptor beta chains follows, all from one sample in a study of blood T cell repertoires in COVID-19. Generated by immunoSEQ multiplex PCR, the TCRdb table keeps only in-frame clones and is missing some. The repertoire has about 270,000 clones, 82% of them found once; the top ten carry roughly 3.1%. Input material: peripheral blood. The receptor set was obtained from a woman between 18 and 30 years old with acute or convalescent COVID-19. Each CDR3 is given with its conserved first and last residue. D genes are given only for firm matches. The size field is filled for only some rows; it gives once, few, many or a size class.

d_gene: TRBD1
abundance: .
v_gene: TRBV6-5
j_gene: TRBJ2-7
CDR3aa: CASSYSAGQELYEQYF
CDR3nt: TGTGCCAGCAGTTACTCGGCGGGACAGGAACTCTACGAGCAGTACTTC

d_gene: TRBD2
abundance: .
v_gene: TRBV5-3
j_gene: TRBJ2-1
CDR3aa: CARSPPGLAGETYNEQFF
CDR3nt: TGTGCCAGAAGCCCCCCGGGACTAGCGGGGGAAACCTACAATGAGCAGTTCTTC

d_gene: .
abundance: .
v_gene: TRBV9
j_gene: TRBJ1-6
CDR3aa: CASNFAGGGNSPLHF
CDR3nt: TGTGCCAGCAACTTCGCCGGGGGTGGGAATTCACCCCTCCACTTT

d_gene: TRBD2
abundance: few
v_gene: TRBV7-8
j_gene: TRBJ2-7
CDR3aa: CASSPRGSGFSYEQYF
CDR3nt: TGTGCCAGCAGCCCCCGGGGTAGCGGGTTCTCCTACGAGCAGTACTTC

d_gene: .
abundance: .
v_gene: TRBV7-8
j_gene: TRBJ2-5
CDR3aa: CASSPTRGTQYF
CDR3nt: TGTGCCAGCAGCCCTACCCGGGGGACCCAGTACTTC

d_gene: .
abundance: .
v_gene: TRBV30
j_gene: TRBJ1-4
CDR3aa: CAWTRVGEKLFF
CDR3nt: TGTGCCTGGACCAGGGTGGGTGAAAAACTGTTTTTT

d_gene: .
abundance: .
v_gene: TRBV5-5
j_gene: TRBJ2-1
CDR3aa: CASSLGLNEQFF
CDR3nt: TGTGCCAGCAGCCTGGGACTCAATGAGCAGTTCTTC

d_gene: TRBD2
abundance: .
v_gene: TRBV30
j_gene: TRBJ2-7
CDR3aa: CAWSVPHGGVYEQYF
CDR3nt: TGTGCCTGGAGTGTCCCTCACGGGGGGGTCTACGAGCAGTACTTC

d_gene: TRBD1
abundance: .
v_gene: TRBV5-1
j_gene: TRBJ2-7
CDR3aa: CASSLSGTGSYEQYF
CDR3nt: TGCGCCAGCAGCCTTTCCGGGACAGGTTCCTACGAGCAGTACTTC

d_gene: .
abundance: once
v_gene: TRBV29-1
j_gene: TRBJ1-1
CDR3aa: CSVAEGGGHEAFF
CDR3nt: TGCAGCGTTGCGGAGGGCGGGGGCCATGAAGCTTTCTTT

d_gene: TRBD1
abundance: .
v_gene: TRBV28
j_gene: TRBJ1-3
CDR3aa: CATGTGGLPSGNTIYF
CDR3nt: TGTGCCACCGGGACAGGGGGGCTGCCCTCTGGAAACACCATATATTTT

d_gene: .
abundance: .
v_gene: TRBV9
j_gene: TRBJ1-5
CDR3aa: CASSAQGHNQPQHF
CDR3nt: TGTGCCAGCAGCGCACAGGGTCACAATCAGCCCCAGCATTTT

d_gene: TRBD1
abundance: .
v_gene: TRBV9
j_gene: TRBJ1-2
CDR3aa: CASSVEARGLFYGYTF
CDR3nt: TGTGCCAGCAGCGTAGAGGCCAGGGGGCTATTCTATGGCTACACCTTC

d_gene: TRBD2
abundance: .
v_gene: TRBV12-3/TRBV12-4
j_gene: TRBJ2-1
CDR3aa: CASSGLALNEQFF
CDR3nt: TGTGCCAGCAGTGGACTAGCTTTGAATGAGCAGTTCTTC

d_gene: TRBD1
abundance: .
v_gene: TRBV11-2
j_gene: TRBJ1-2
CDR3aa: CASSLERTGGPGYTF
CDR3nt: TGTGCCAGCAGCTTAGAGCGTACAGGGGGACCGGGCTACACCTTC